This paragraph covers one T cell receptor (beta chain) sequence. Its antigen is still unknown. Base qualities are missing; no much larger clone stands one base away. The method behind the library was the immunoSEQ multiplex PCR assay. For the multiplex PCR, a mixture combining 60 forward primers for TCR Vbeta segments and 13 reverse primers for TCR Jbeta segments was used. The CDR3 region of rearranged TCR beta genes was amplified from genomic DNA by a multiplex PCR assay. The Illumina HiSeq System was used to sequence the amplified TCR beta libraries as 87-base-pair reads. Concerning the study's data processing: A later analysis counted about 80 million unique TCR beta chains across the 550 to 700 repertoires, and around 9.9 million of these chains were shared by at least two donors. Raw reads were error-corrected and collapsed into unique sequences by a nearest-neighbor algorithm in which closely related sequences were merged to remove PCR and sequencing errors. Alignment of CDR3 sequences to IMGT reference sequences was used to assign V, D and J gene segments. Each retained sequence needed at least a six-nucleotide match to both a V gene segment and a J gene segment. Rearrangements were called productive when the CDR3 lacked stop codons and stayed in frame with V and J; all others were non-productive. CDR3 was defined by IMGT convention, running from the second conserved V-encoded cysteine to the conserved J-encoded phenylalanine. The earlier analysis of about 610 of the donors excluded any sequence lacking an unambiguous match to a single V gene segment. An earlier analysis of 450 to 650 of the donors called V segments functional above 56.7% productive rearrangements and segregating when the between-donor standard deviation exceeded 5%. A statistical classification framework was built to diagnose cytomegalovirus status from the catalog of TCR beta chain sequences. In a later analysis, V and J genes were assigned by comparing TCR nucleotide sequences against IMGT/GENE-DB human TR gene sequences. A later analysis assigned CDR3 sequences and most-parsimonious VDJ recombination scenarios with the TCRdist pipeline. In a later analysis, each TCR beta chain was defined by its CDR3 amino acid sequence together with its V-gene family, and reads lacking a unique V-gene family were excluded. As a way to deal with suspected cross-contamination and a sequencing artifact, a later analysis dropped more than 500 nucleotide sequences that were highly shared and had low generation probability. For each public chain, a later analysis derived a clonal expansion index from normalized ranks of inferred template counts within each repertoire. Generation probabilities in a later analysis came from a VDJ recombination model fitted to out-of-frame rearrangements, and those results were checked against IGoR. In a later analysis, TCR-TCR, TCR-HLA and TCR-CMV co-occurrence was scored with hypergeometric tests, and a repertoire-size bias correction was applied to TCR pairs. To estimate false discovery rates, a later analysis permuted the HLA or CMV assignments 20 times. In a later analysis, co-occurring TCRs were grouped using DBSCAN, with TCRdist sequence similarity added in when clustering inside HLA-allele-positive subsets. Repertoires with fewer than 30,000 or more than 120,000 public chains were left out of co-occurrence clustering, as were five repertoires with anomalous nucleotide sharing. Imported from immuneACCESS, the table was reduced by TCRdb to in-frame sequences with V and J called. These copies leave out some clones; in studies compared against another copy, an unresolved V gene accounts for under half, and the cause of the remainder is not known. V and J calls and clone size come straight from that table; D and trimming were deduced from the DNA. Across this sample there are tens of thousands of clones, with 78% seen only once. Roughly 8.9% of the sample goes to the ten largest clones.

The cohort was made up of under 800 healthy bone marrow donors. At the time of sampling, all cohort members were nominally healthy, though unrecorded immune exposures were likely present. The donor was CMV seropositive and was included in the group of 289 seropositive cohort members. Each donor provided a peripheral blood sample, and peripheral blood mononuclear cells were used for TCR beta sequencing. The Qiagen DNeasy Blood Extraction Kit was used to extract genomic DNA from the blood cell samples. This sample was taken from a study of cytomegalovirus exposure and HLA in healthy donors (dated by TCRdb to the late 2010s). For the wider study: In an earlier analysis of around 540 of the donors, around 290 Gb of sequence data and approximately 120 million unique TCR beta sequences from about 180 million T cells were reported. Of the roughly 400 genotyped donors, 81% fell in the genetic ancestry cluster associated with self-reported Caucasian donors. An early release covering roughly 600 HLA-typed donors comprised about 290 gigabases of sequencing data and roughly 85 million unique TCR sequences. The number of donors typed differed by locus, with 629-630 for A, B, C, DRB1 and DQB1, 522 for DQA1, nearly 610 for DPA1, and some 440 for DPB1. The later analysis used no new phenotypic data to find candidate immune exposures, relying instead on TCR beta sequences and their occurrence across donors. In addition to the first cohort of about 650 subjects, a separate validation cohort of 120 different subjects was used. Class I and class II HLA loci were covered by the typing at four-digit resolution. In a later genetic analysis, genome-wide SNP genotypes for about three fifths of the 666 donors were used, and that subset was treated as a discovery cohort. All discovery cohort repertoires had been generated on a single sequencing platform. Alongside the repertoire data, information on donor age, sex, ethnicity and CMV serostatus was compiled. Among roughly 400 genotyped donors of the cohort, an average of around 240,000 unique TCR beta nucleotide sequences was sequenced per donor, of which roughly 17% were non-productive. The aim of the study was to test whether cataloging public T cell receptors could identify signatures of past pathogen exposure. An earlier analysis of several hundred of the donors used high-throughput TCR beta sequencing to judge whether each TCR beta V gene segment behaved as functional or pseudogenic. To predict cytomegalovirus infection status, the study brought together high-throughput TCR immunosequencing, statistical association of individual TCRs with disease status, and machine learning. The T cell repertoires of roughly 660 subjects were profiled by immunosequencing and related to cytomegalovirus serostatus. A later analysis re-examined previously published TCR beta repertoires from around 670 donors and added high-resolution HLA genotyping to investigate patterns of TCR occurrence. Because of strong linkage in the cohort, roughly five DR-DQ haplotypes were treated as single units for association and clustering. General study outcomes and caveats: Broadly in line with IMGT annotations, most TCR beta V segments showed up in productive rearrangements about 90% or about 30% of the time in an earlier analysis of several hundred of the donors. When HLA alleles, especially DR and DQ, strongly co-occurred, TCR associations were difficult to assign to individual alleles. Because the 87-base-pair reads could not distinguish some IMGT-functional V segments, including TRBV6-2 and TRBV6-3, those segments were excluded. The cohort was sequenced for TCR beta chains only, and without alpha or paired-chain data the features that could be detected were limited. In a later genetic analysis, fewer N-insertions in productive TCRs were reported among donors in an Asian-associated ancestry cluster than the approximately 710-donor mean. A later analysis found that TCR association rates varied across HLA loci, with DRB1 alleles showing the most associated TCRs and HLA-C alleles the fewest. For the cohort, immune exposure information was limited to CMV serostatus. Most CMV-associated TCR beta chains appeared to be HLA-restricted in a later analysis, and the HLA associations seemed to be driven largely by CMV exposure. The classifier was reported to diagnose cytomegalovirus status with high specificity and sensitivity in both the original and validation cohorts. In a later analysis, 15,000 to 20,000 TCR beta sequences were associated with specific HLA alleles at a false discovery rate of 0.05. A cluster of highly shared sequence variants was judged likely to be a technical artifact of the sequencing pipeline. An association between a missense DCLRE1C variant and V-gene and J-gene trimming of TCR beta chains was found in a later genetic analysis and replicated in an independent cohort. Roughly uniform sequencing depth across donors was assumed in presence/absence analyses, although this assumption may not hold. A further reported finding was that TCR beta sequences accurately predicted the HLA-A and HLA-B alleles for most subjects in the first cohort. Because counts were too low, about 17 rarely observed V segments, including chromosome 9 orphons, were excluded from the earlier analysis of 587 of the donors. The study gave a list of 150 to 200 TCR beta chains associated with cytomegalovirus. Because some donors lacked HLA typing at each locus, the association tests relied only on the typed subset. Compared with equally common non-associated chains, HLA-associated TCR beta chains in a later analysis were more clonally expanded and had lower generation probabilities. Correlated functional status among segregating V segments might reflect linkage disequilibrium, but an unknown experimental factor could not be ruled out. According to the authors, the approach could potentially be generalized to other disease states and immunological phenotypes. A few of the identified cytomegalovirus-associated TCR beta chains were confirmed in vitro to be specific for cytomegalovirus antigens. According to a later analysis, parvovirus B19, influenza, CMV and Epstein-Barr virus appeared linked to several top co-occurrence clusters. Across donors, most TCR sequences were observed very rarely, whereas some public TCRs were present in many individuals.

The CDR3 runs 16 amino acids, cysteine and phenylalanine included. Here the CDR3 DNA is all that survives: 48 bases in frame from base 1. Sequenced sample: PBMCs. The sequence is built from TRBV7-5 and TRBJ1-5. TRBV7-5 is recorded as a pseudogene. This clonotype was sampled from a woman in her forties in good health and CMV-seropositive. The DNA reads as follows: TGTGTCAGAAGCCCTCGGGGGGGTGGCGGCAATCAGCCCCAGCATTTT. It translates as CVRSPRGGGGNQPQHF.